This T cell receptor (beta chain) was documented in a study of T-cell reconstitution after alpha-beta-depleted transplantation in children (dated by TCRdb to between 2015 and 2016). As for the study more broadly: Using TCR repertoire profiling, the study quantitatively followed how T-cell immune reconstitution unfolded in children after TCRalphabeta/CD19-depleted allogeneic hematopoietic cell transplantation.

Looking up the germline V gene yields CDR1 MNHEY and CDR2 SVGEGT. The CDR3 has 14 amino acids, counting the end cysteine and valine. CDR3 DNA is the only sequence kept; it has 42 bases, read in frame from the first base. Germline trimming amounts to 8 bases on V and 0 bases on J, with 7 as the count of junction bases outside the gene matches. The library was prepared using PCR. The reads were generated on an Illumina HiSeq 2500. TCR library preparation used molecular barcoding, with unique molecular identifiers applied to normalize quantification of the TCRbeta repertoire. TCRdb redid the processing of the public reads, applying fastp at Q25 and MiXCR, and retained in-frame beta chains. Rows merge per CDR3 protein into single entries with the most common DNA and genes. The sample records 350,000 to 400,000 distinct CDR3 sequences, 10% to 15% of which are singletons. In total, the top ten clones hold around 4.5% of the sample.

This clonotype was counted only a few times. Its target antigen remains unknown. One base away there is no much larger clone; base qualities are not given. The sequence was collected from a human donor who donated a stem cell graft to a child with Fanconi anemia. Material: PBMCs, obtained from the stem cell graft. Here the chain combines TRBV6-2 or TRBV6-3 and TRBJ2-7; TRBD2 lines up with 7 middle nucleotides. In nucleotides, the sequence is TGTGCCAGCGCGACTAGGACTAGCTCCTACGAGCAGTACGTC. The translation is CASATRTSSYEQYV.